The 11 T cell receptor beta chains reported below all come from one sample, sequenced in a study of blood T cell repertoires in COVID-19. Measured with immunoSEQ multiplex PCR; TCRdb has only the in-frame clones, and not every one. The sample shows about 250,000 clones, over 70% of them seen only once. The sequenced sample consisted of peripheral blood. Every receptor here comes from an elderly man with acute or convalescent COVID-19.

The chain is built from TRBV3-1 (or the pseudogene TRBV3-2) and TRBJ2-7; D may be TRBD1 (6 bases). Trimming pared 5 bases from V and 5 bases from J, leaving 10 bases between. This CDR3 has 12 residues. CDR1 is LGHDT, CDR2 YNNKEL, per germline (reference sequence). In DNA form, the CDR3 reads TGTGCCAGCAGCACCCCAGGGGACGAGCAGTACTTC. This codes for CASSTPGDEQYF.

CDR3 in amino acids: CASSPNTVNTEAFF. For the CDR3, the DNA is TGTGCCAGCTCACCGAATACAGTTAACACTGAAGCTTTCTTT. V and J are TRBV18 and TRBJ1-1; the D is unclear. The germline CDR1 and CDR2 sequences are KGHSH and LQKENI. With 3 bases removed from V and 2 bases from J, the gap between germline ends came to 10 bases. This CDR3 spans 14 amino acids.

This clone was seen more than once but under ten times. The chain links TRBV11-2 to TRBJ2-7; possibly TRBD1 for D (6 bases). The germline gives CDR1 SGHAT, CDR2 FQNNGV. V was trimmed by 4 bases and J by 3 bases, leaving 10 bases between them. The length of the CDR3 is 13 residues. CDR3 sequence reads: CASSSGQIYEQYF. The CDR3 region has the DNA TGTGCCAGCAGCTCAGGACAGATCTACGAGCAGTACTTC.

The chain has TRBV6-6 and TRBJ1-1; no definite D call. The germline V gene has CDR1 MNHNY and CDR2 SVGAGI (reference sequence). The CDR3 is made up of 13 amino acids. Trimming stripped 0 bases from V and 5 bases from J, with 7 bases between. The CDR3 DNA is TGTGCCAGCAGTTACTCGCAGAGGACTGAAGCTTTCTTT. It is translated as CASSYSQRTEAFF.

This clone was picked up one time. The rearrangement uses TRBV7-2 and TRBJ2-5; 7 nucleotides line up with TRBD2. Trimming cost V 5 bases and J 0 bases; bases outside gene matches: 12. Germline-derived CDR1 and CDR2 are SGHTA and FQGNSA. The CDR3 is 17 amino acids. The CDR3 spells CASSRKSGLDNQETQYF. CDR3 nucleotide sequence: TGTGCCAGCAGCCGCAAATCCGGACTAGATAACCAAGAGACCCAGTACTTC. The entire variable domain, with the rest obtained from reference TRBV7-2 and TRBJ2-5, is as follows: GAGVSQSPSNKVTEKGKDVELRCDPISGHTALYWYRQSLGQGLEFLIYFQGNSAPDKSGLPSDRFSAERTGGSVSTLTIQRTQQEDSAVYLCASSRKSGLDNQETQYFGPGTRLLVL.

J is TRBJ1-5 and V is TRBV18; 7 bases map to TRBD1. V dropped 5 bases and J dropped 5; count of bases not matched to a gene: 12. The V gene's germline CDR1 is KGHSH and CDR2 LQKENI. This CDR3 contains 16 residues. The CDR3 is CASSSMNTGVHQPQHF. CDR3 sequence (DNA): TGTGCCAGCTCATCCATGAATACAGGGGTCCATCAGCCCCAGCATTTT. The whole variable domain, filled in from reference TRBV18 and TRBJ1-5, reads NAGVMQNPRHLVRRRGQEARLRCSPMKGHSHVYWYRQLPEEGLKFMVYLQKENIIDESGMPKERFSAEFPKEGPSILRIQQVVRGDSAAYFCASSSMNTGVHQPQHFGDGTRLSIL.

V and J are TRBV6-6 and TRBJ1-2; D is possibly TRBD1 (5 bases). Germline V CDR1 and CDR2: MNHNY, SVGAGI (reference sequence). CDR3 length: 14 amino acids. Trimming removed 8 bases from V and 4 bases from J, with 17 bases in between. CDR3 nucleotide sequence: TGTGCCAGCGCCGGGGGGGGATCGGTCTATGGCTACACCTTC. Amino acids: CASAGGGSVYGYTF.

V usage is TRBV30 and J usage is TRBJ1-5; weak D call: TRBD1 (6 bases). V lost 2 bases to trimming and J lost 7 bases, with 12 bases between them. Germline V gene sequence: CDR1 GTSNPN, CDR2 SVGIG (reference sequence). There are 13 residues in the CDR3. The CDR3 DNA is TGTGCCTGGAGTCCGGCAGGGGAACAGCCCCAGCATTTT. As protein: CAWSPAGEQPQHF.

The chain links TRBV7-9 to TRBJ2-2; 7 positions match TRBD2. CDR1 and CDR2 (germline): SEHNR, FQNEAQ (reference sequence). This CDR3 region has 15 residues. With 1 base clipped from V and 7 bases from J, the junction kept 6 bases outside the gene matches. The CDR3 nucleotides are TGTGCCAGCAGCTTAGGCGGGAGTCTGGGCGGGGAGCTGTTTTTT. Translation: CASSLGGSLGGELFF.

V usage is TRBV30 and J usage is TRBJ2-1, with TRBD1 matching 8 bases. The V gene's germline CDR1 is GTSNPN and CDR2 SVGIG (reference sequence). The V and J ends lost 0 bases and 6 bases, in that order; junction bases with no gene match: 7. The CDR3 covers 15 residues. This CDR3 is CAWSVRTGRANEQFF. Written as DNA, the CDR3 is TGTGCCTGGAGTGTTCGGACAGGGAGAGCCAATGAGCAGTTCTTC. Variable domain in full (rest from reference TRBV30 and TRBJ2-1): SQTIHQWPATLVQPVGSPLSLECTVEGTSNPNLYWYRQAAGRGLQLLFYSVGIGQISSEVPQNLSASRPQDRQFILSSKKLLLSDSGFYLCAWSVRTGRANEQFFGPGTRLTVL.

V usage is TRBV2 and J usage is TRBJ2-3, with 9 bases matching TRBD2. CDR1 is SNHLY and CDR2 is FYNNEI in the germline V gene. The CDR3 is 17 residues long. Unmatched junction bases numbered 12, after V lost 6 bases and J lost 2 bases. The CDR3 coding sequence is TGTGCCAGCAGCCTCCACCAAGCGGGAGGCTCCACAGATACGCAGTATTTT. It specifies CASSLHQAGGSTDTQYF. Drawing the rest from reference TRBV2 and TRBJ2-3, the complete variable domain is EPEVTQTPSHQVTQMGQEVILRCVPISNHLYFYWYRQILGQKVEFLVSFYNNEISEKSEIFDDQFSVERPDGSNFTLKIRSTKLEDSAMYFCASSLHQAGGSTDTQYFGPGTRLTVL.